These 6 T cell receptor beta chains originate from one sample sequenced in a study of T cells after yellow fever vaccination. TCRdb processed the 5' RACE reads anew with MiXCR; each CDR3 protein has one entry. Seen here are approximately 260,000 distinct CDR3 sequences, around 13% observed once, and the top ten hold about 0.51%. The sequenced sample was CD4+ T cells sorted from PBMCs, obtained 45 days after the yellow fever booster vaccination. These receptors came from a man aged 25 to 40 who received the YFV17D yellow fever vaccine.

The chain joins TRBV10-3 to TRBJ2-3, with D perhaps matching TRBD1 (6 bases). Trimming left V 5 bases short and J 0 bases short, with 12 bases between. CDR1 is ENHRY, CDR2 SYGVKD, per germline. CDR3 length: 15 amino acids. The CDR3 here is CAISFSGQSTDTQYF. DNA for the CDR3: TGTGCCATCAGTTTCTCAGGACAGAGCACAGATACGCAGTATTTT.

This clonotype was seen a handful of times. The chain carries TRBV6-1 and TRBJ1-1; D gene uncertain. Per the germline V gene, CDR1 is MNHNS and CDR2 is SASEGT. The CDR3 is made up of 17 amino acids. V lost 6 bases, J lost 3 bases, and 23 bases lay in between. Here the CDR3 reads CASRNRASRITYTEAFF. DNA of the CDR3: TGTGCCAGCAGGAATCGGGCTTCGAGGATTACGTACACTGAAGCTTTCTTT.

This clonotype was counted a few times. The gene calls are TRBV7-3 and TRBJ2-7; D unclear. Trimming shortened V by 5 bases and J by 8 bases, and 10 bases separated the two germline ends. From germline, CDR1 is SGHTA and CDR2 FQGTGA. This CDR3 spans 11 amino acids. The chain's CDR3 is CASSTPQKQYF. The CDR3 DNA is TGTGCCAGCAGCACACCACAGAAGCAGTACTTC. Full variable domain (outside the CDR3, taken from reference TRBV7-3 and TRBJ2-7): GAGVSQTPSNKVTEKGKYVELRCDPISGHTALYWYRQSLGQGPEFLIYFQGTGAADDSGLPNDRFFAVRPEGSVSTLKIQRTERGDSAVYLCASSTPQKQYFGPGTRLTVT.

In its sample, this clonotype was seen a few times. V usage is TRBV12-3 or TRBV12-4 and J usage is TRBJ2-6; no clear D gene. V lost 5 bases, J lost 0 bases, and 14 bases lay in between. The CDR3 extends over 17 amino acids. The CDR3 sequence is CASSPDTSLSGANVLTF. The CDR3 DNA follows: TGTGCCAGCAGTCCCGACACTTCACTCTCTGGGGCCAACGTCCTGACTTTC.

This clonotype was counted a few times. V usage is TRBV7-9 and J usage is TRBJ2-3, with a tentative D call TRBD2 (5 bases). There are 16 residues in the CDR3. The germline gives CDR1 SEHNR, CDR2 FQNEAQ (reference sequence). The V and J ends lost 2 bases and 2 bases respectively, with 14 bases between them. This CDR3 is CASSLRSSISTDTQYF. Written as DNA, the CDR3 is TGTGCCAGCAGCTTAAGGTCTAGCATATCCACAGATACGCAGTATTTT.

For the CDR3, the DNA is TGTGCCAGCAGCCGAGGGACTCCCGAGCAGTTCTTC. It encodes CASSRGTPEQFF. The chain recombines TRBV11-3 with TRBJ2-1, with D tentatively TRBD2 (6 bases). The CDR3 loop spans 12 amino acids. The V end was cut by 5 bases, the J end by 10 bases, with 12 bases between. The germline CDR1 and CDR2 sequences are SGHNT and YENEEA.